This TCR beta chain was identified during a study of naive and memory T cell subsets. Amplification of ligated cDNA took four PCR rounds with SP2 and nested alpha and beta constant primers. TCRdb reanalysed the UMI-ligation and nested PCR reads using MiXCR and keeps one entry per CDR3 protein. In the table there are around 37,000 distinct CDR3 sequences, approximately 11% of which are singletons. This clonotype has more than one count but fewer than ten. Trimming took off 6 bases at V and 0 bases at J, with 18 bases between the two ends. The CDR3 extends over 16 amino acids. Per germline, CDR1 MNHEY and CDR2 SMNVEV (reference sequence). Treatment noted: skin biopsy from PPD injection site in Mantoux-positive individual. The library had UMIs added by 3' ligation of an oligonucleotide to TCR cDNA.

The receptor comes from an adult in good health. The chain couples TRBV27 to TRBJ2-7; a possible D gene is TRBD1 (5 bases). The sample here was skin, taken from a tuberculin skin test site. The CDR3 reads CASSSTLSTVSYEQYF. In DNA, the CDR3 is TGTGCCAGCAGCTCGACCCTTTCGACAGTCTCCTACGAGCAGTACTTC.